The rows below give T cell receptor beta chains drawn from one sample of a study of blood T cell repertoires in COVID-19. The protocol was immunoSEQ multiplex PCR, while the TCRdb copy is restricted to in-frame clones and leaves out a portion. The sample includes roughly 30,000 clones, more than 80% of them seen just once. What was sequenced was peripheral blood. The receptor source for this set is a human donor in a cohort sampled during active COVID-19. Both conserved end residues are part of each CDR3. Each record gives: V gene, CDR3 protein.

TRBV19 | CASSVWGRTYEQYF
TRBV5-1 | CASRDSGIKETQYF
TRBV10-3 | CAIRDRTSGGAGEQFF
TRBV2 | CASSRNRGETQYF
TRBV13 | CASSPRLAGGTDTQYF
TRBV5-1 | CASSLDGHSSYEQYF
TRBV7-2 | CASSFAPTGGSGNTIYF
TRBV7-2 | CASSPGGRGGNTIYF
TRBV4-2 | CASSQVGGWEQFF
TRBV28 | CASSINPSDRAQETQYF
TRBV7-6 | CASSPRRTIQETQYF
TRBV19 | CASTLGGEAFF
TRBV3-1/TRBV3-2 | CASSRRSGGSYNEQFF
TRBV5-4 | CASKLAGVQETQYF
TRBV21-1 | CASTKGLSTGELFF
TRBV9 | CASSLFGTTNTEAFF
TRBV19 | CASGRTVITGELFF
TRBV2 | CASSGQARNTGELFF
TRBV5-4 | CASSLESGTGSYEQYF
TRBV20-1 | CSASLHRGPNEQFF
TRBV11-2 | CASSFGAGSYEQYF
TRBV2 | CASSTRTGGGYEQYF
TRBV2 | CASSGLTGRTSYTF
TRBV28 | CASSSGTAYSNQPQHF
TRBV7-2 | CASSSGLAGGRETQYF
TRBV9 | CASSALNTEAFF
TRBV7-2 | CASSLRWQAGADTQYF
TRBV2 | CASRGQGNTGELFF
TRBV13 | CASSAGQDNTGELFF
TRBV30 | CAGPADRPNYGYTF
TRBV7-9 | CASSRGQGGYEQYF
TRBV4-1 | CASSPGGFNEKLFF
TRBV14 | CASSRTRLYEQYF
TRBV6-4 | CASSDSAGDGTDTQYF
TRBV5-1 | CASKRTSQETQYF
TRBV10-3 | CAINAQGGISGYTF
TRBV7-2 | CASSLARVGSGGWVETQYF
TRBV5-6 | CASSLWGGVNTGELFF
TRBV5-1 | CASSPSPLSGGYNEQFF
TRBV4-2 | CASSSVGWAGGSGGADTQYF
TRBV13 | CASSSRPLYSGTGQTEAFF
TRBV28 | CASSLGTVQETQYF
TRBV10-3 | CATAGQGGETQYF
TRBV15 | CATSRDLEVNTEAFF
TRBV30 | CAWRSGSGDTGELFF